This TCR beta chain was profiled in a study of cytomegalovirus exposure and HLA in healthy donors. On this clone: Its antigen remains unidentified.

The donors were in the roughly 130-subject validation cohort, distinct from the roughly 670-subject first cohort. Sequencing used immunoSEQ multiplex PCR; TCRdb keeps in-frame clones, though not all of them. This table has 300,000 to 350,000 clones, roughly 86% appearing once. In germline, CDR1 is LNHDA, CDR2 SQIVND (reference sequence). V lost 3 bases to trimming and J lost 4 bases; unmatched junction nucleotides: 2. This CDR3 has 13 residues. Study results and caveats: The dataset shows that most TCR sequences were rare, while some public TCRs occurred in many donors.

The chain has TRBV19 and TRBJ1-2, with TRBD1 identical over 7 bases. The sequenced sample was PBMCs. This TCR came from a man aged 25 to 40 in good health and CMV-seronegative. CDR3 in amino acids: CASSMRQGYGYTF. CDR3 nucleotide sequence: TGTGCCAGTAGTATGAGACAGGGCTATGGCTACACCTTC.